This passage covers 21 T cell receptor beta chains from one sample sequenced in a study of CD8 T cells in ankylosing spondylitis. From the 5' RACE reads, TCRdb called clonotypes with MiXCR, one entry per CDR3 protein. The repertoire includes approximately 500,000 distinct CDR3 sequences, roughly 13% of them detected once, and about 6.8% sits in the top ten. Regarding the study as a whole: A TCR beta motif of eight highly homologous variants appeared characteristic of ankylosing spondylitis blood.

The antigens these receptors bind are not known. Material for sequencing was blood, either unsorted or a sorted T cell fraction (not recorded which). These TCRs come from a male donor with ankylosing spondylitis.

J is TRBJ2-3 and V is TRBV5-1; maybe TRBD2 (6 bases). The germline V gene encodes CDR1 SGHRS and CDR2 YFSETQ. The CDR3 has 16 amino acids. V was cut by 4 bases and J by 2 bases, with 17 bases left in between. The CDR3 protein is CASSPAASAFTDTQYF. The CDR3 region has the DNA TGCGCCAGCAGCCCGGCCGCTAGCGCTTTCACAGATACGCAGTATTTT.

This clonotype was observed many times. The CDR3 spells CATSRGGTGATGELFF. The CDR3 DNA reads TGTGCCACCAGCAGAGGAGGGACAGGGGCCACCGGGGAGCTGTTTTTT. The chain links TRBV15 to TRBJ2-2; 10 bases match TRBD1. The V segment lost 1 base and the J segment 4 bases; nucleotides outside the gene matches: 3. The CDR3 spans 16 residues. Germline CDR1 LNHNV, CDR2 YYDKDF (reference sequence).

Many counts were recorded for this clonotype. This chain joins TRBV5-1 and TRBJ1-1; TRBD1 is a possible D gene (5 bases). CDR3 length equals 16 residues. CDR1 is SGHRS and CDR2 is YFSETQ in the germline V gene. Trimming left V 3 bases short and J 0 bases short, with 15 bases between. The DNA for the CDR3 is TGCGCCAGCAGCTACGAGGCGGGCAGGGTGAACACTGAAGCTTTCTTT. Translation gives CASSYEAGRVNTEAFF.

This clonotype was detected a few times. The germline gene is not matched at one end of the junction; a read error may be the cause. This chain joins TRBV7-9 and TRBJ2-1, with D maybe TRBD2 (6 bases). The length of the CDR3 is 12 residues. Germline CDR1 is SEHNR and CDR2 is FQNEAQ (reference sequence). CDR3: CASSSQLWTKIF. CDR3 nucleotides: TGTGCCAGCAGCTCCCAACTTTGGACTAAGATCTTC.

This clonotype was seen repeatedly, ten times or more. This sequence joins TRBV20-1 and TRBJ1-4, with TRBD1 as a possible D gene (5 bases). Germline V CDR1 and CDR2: DFQATT, SNEGSKA (reference sequence). The CDR3 is 13 residues long. V was clipped by 0 bases and J by 5 bases, with 7 bases between them. Written as DNA, the CDR3 is TGCAGTGCTAGAGAGGGGCGGAATGAAAAACTGTTTTTT. Its protein product is CSAREGRNEKLFF.

This clonotype was counted between two and nine times. J is TRBJ2-5 and V is TRBV27; D might be TRBD1 or TRBD2, each matching 5 bases. Trimming left V 6 bases short and J 4 bases short, with 18 bases between. The CDR3 contains 15 residues. The germline V gene encodes CDR1 MNHEY and CDR2 SMNVEV (reference sequence). CDR3 coding DNA: TGTGCCAGCAGCCCCAGGGACCGAATAGGAGAGACCCAGTACTTC. This codes for CASSPRDRIGETQYF.

The chain couples TRBV28 to TRBJ1-6; D is unresolved. Germline V lookup: CDR1 MDHEN, CDR2 SYDVKM. Trimming shortened V by 2 bases and J by 0 bases, and 8 bases separated the two germline ends. The CDR3 totals 16 residues. The CDR3 region has the DNA TGTGCCAGCAGTTTAACGGCCGTCTCCTATAATTCACCCCTCCACTTT. This codes for CASSLTAVSYNSPLHF.

This clonotype was seen a handful of times. The chain joins TRBV4-1 to TRBJ1-1; D is uncertain. The CDR3 length is 12 residues. Trimming removed 0 bases from V and 10 bases from J, with 9 bases in between. In germline, CDR1 is MGHRA, CDR2 YSYEKL. The CDR3 DNA reads as TGCGCCAGCAGCCAAGACCTCCGGGGAGCTTTCTTT. Translation: CASSQDLRGAFF.

This clonotype was found a few times. The rearrangement joins TRBV4-2 to TRBJ2-1, with a possible D match to TRBD2 (7 bases). The germline V gene has CDR1 LGHNA and CDR2 YNFKEQ. The length of the CDR3 is 14 residues. CDR3 sequence: CAGGAAGNWNEQFF. In DNA form, the CDR3 reads TGTGCAGGGGGGGCGGCGGGGAACTGGAATGAGCAGTTCTTC.

Concerning this clonotype: This sequence may be a read error, since a much larger clone differs from it by one base. The CDR3 region is CASSGTVSYEQYV. The CDR3 DNA reads TGTGCCAGCAGCGGGACAGTCTCCTACGAGCAGTACGTC. The chain is built from TRBV2 and TRBJ2-7, with 7 positions matching TRBD1. V was clipped by 6 bases and J by 0 bases; unmatched bases: 2. This CDR3 has 13 residues. The germline V gene encodes CDR1 SNHLY and CDR2 FYNNEI.

This clonotype has just a few counts. The chain joins TRBV7-6 to TRBJ2-1; 8 nucleotides align to TRBD2. J gave up 7 bases and V 5 bases, and 10 bases lay outside the gene matches. Germline CDR1 is SGHVS and CDR2 is FNYEAQ. The CDR3 is 15 residues long. CDR3 residues: CASSPLAGSINEQFF. The CDR3 nucleotides read TGTGCCAGCAGCCCGTTAGCGGGATCTATTAATGAGCAGTTCTTC.

This clonotype was seen only a few times. The genes are TRBV2 and TRBJ1-1; D is perhaps TRBD1 (6 bases). Germline values: CDR1 SNHLY, CDR2 FYNNEI. Trimming removed 4 bases from V and 4 bases from J, with 10 bases in between. The CDR3 has 13 residues. Here the CDR3 DNA reads TGTGCCAGCAGTGGACAGGATGGCACTGAAGCTTTCTTT. Translation gives CASSGQDGTEAFF. Drawing the rest from reference TRBV2 and TRBJ1-1, the complete variable domain is EPEVTQTPSHQVTQMGQEVILRCVPISNHLYFYWYRQILGQKVEFLVSFYNNEISEKSEIFDDQFSVERPDGSNFTLKIRSTKLEDSAMYFCASSGQDGTEAFFGQGTRLTVV.

This clonotype has ten or more counts. The rearrangement joins TRBV4-1 to TRBJ1-2, with TRBD1 identical over 7 bases. CDR1 is MGHRA, CDR2 YSYEKL, per germline. This CDR3 is 16 amino acids long. J lost 8 bases, V lost 1 base, and 13 bases had no gene match. CDR3 sequence reads: CASSQALGQERGGYTF. CDR3 DNA: TGCGCCAGCAGCCAAGCTCTCGGACAGGAGAGAGGGGGCTACACCTTC.

This clonotype was observed a few times. This chain links TRBV7-7 with TRBJ2-5; 7 positions match TRBD1. The J segment lost 4 bases and the V segment lost 4 bases, leaving 9 bases of the junction unmatched. Germline values: CDR1 SSHAT, CDR2 FNYEAQ (reference sequence). CDR3 length: 15 amino acids. CDR3 in DNA: TGTGCCAGCAGCTCCCGACAGGGTCGCGTAGAGACCCAGTACTTC. Its translation: CASSSRQGRVETQYF.

V gene TRBV24-1 combines with J gene TRBJ2-5, with 9 bases aligning to TRBD1. The V and J ends lost 0 bases and 2 bases, in that order; junction bases with no gene match: 0. The V gene's germline CDR1 is KGHDR and CDR2 SFDVKD. This CDR3 comprises 15 residues. CDR3 in amino acids: CATSDLGQGQETQYF. DNA for the CDR3: TGTGCCACCAGTGATTTGGGACAGGGGCAAGAGACCCAGTACTTC.

V usage is TRBV20-1 and J usage is TRBJ1-2; D remains unclear. The V gene lost 6 bases and the J gene lost 8 bases, with 16 bases spanning the gap. CDR3 length equals 12 residues. The germline V gene has CDR1 DFQATT and CDR2 SNEGSKA (reference sequence). CDR3 in DNA: TGCAGTGCCTATGTAGCCCCCGGAGGCTACACCTTC. Protein product: CSAYVAPGGYTF.

A few counts support this clonotype. The chain carries TRBV5-1 and TRBJ2-1; D may be TRBD1 (6 bases). CDR1 is SGHRS, CDR2 YFSETQ, per germline. The CDR3 contains 18 residues. The V end lost 3 bases, the J end lost 2 bases, and 21 bases lay between the germline ends. CDR3 bases: TGCGCCAGCAGCTCAAGGGCTGGTGCTGGGACAACCTACAATGAGCAGTTCTTC. This encodes CASSSRAGAGTTYNEQFF.

V gene TRBV10-2 combines with J gene TRBJ2-5; a weak D match, TRBD2 (6 bases). The length of the CDR3 is 13 residues. The germline V gene has CDR1 WSHSY and CDR2 SAAADI. The germline V and J ends were trimmed by 8 bases and 2 bases, with 12 bases remaining between them. The CDR3 sequence is CASARDSQETQYF. The CDR3 DNA follows: TGCGCCAGCGCCCGGGACTCGCAAGAGACCCAGTACTTC.

The table lists this clonotype with a few counts. The rearrangement links TRBV24-1 to TRBJ2-2, with 7 bases fitting TRBD1. The length of the CDR3 is 16 residues. Germline CDR1 KGHDR, CDR2 SFDVKD. With 4 bases clipped from V and 7 bases from J, the junction kept 11 bases outside the gene matches. The DNA for the CDR3 is TGTGCCACCAGTGACCAGCCACTTTCAGGGGGCGGGGAGCTGTTTTTT. This codes for CATSDQPLSGGGELFF.

This chain joins TRBV29-1 and TRBJ2-1; possibly TRBD1 for D (7 bases). V was trimmed by 3 bases and J by 2 bases, leaving 14 bases between them. Germline V CDR1 and CDR2: SQVTM, ANQGSEA. The CDR3 runs 15 residues. CDR3 amino acids: CSVEEGAVAYNEQFF. The CDR3 bases are TGCAGCGTTGAGGAGGGGGCTGTCGCCTACAATGAGCAGTTCTTC.

The chain carries TRBV14 and TRBJ1-1; TRBD1 agrees at 9 bases. CDR1 and CDR2 (germline): SGHDN, FVKESK. Unmatched junction bases numbered 6, after V lost 6 bases and J lost 4 bases. The CDR3 extends over 14 amino acids. CDR3 in DNA: TGTGCCAGCAGACGGGACAGGGCTGGCACTGAAGCTTTCTTT. Translation: CASRRDRAGTEAFF.